This TCR beta chain stems from a study of shared clonotypes between healthy human individuals. Selected positively for CCR7 and CD45RO-negative, naive CD8 cells excluded terminally differentiated effector memory CD45RA+ cells. The CDR3 sequence is 15 residues long. V lost 4 bases and J 8 bases, leaving 20 bases between the germline ends. Germline values: CDR1 SGHVS, CDR2 FQNEAQ. Generated by immunoSEQ multiplex PCR, the TCRdb table keeps only in-frame clones and is missing some. The table includes approximately 600,000 clones, approximately 95% detected once. V usage is TRBV7-8 and J usage is TRBJ1-2, with D possibly being TRBD1 (6 bases). The receptor was isolated from a woman aged 25 to 39 in good health. The source material was naive CD8+ T cells sorted from blood. The DNA of the CDR3 is TGTGCCAGCAGCTCCCGACAGGAATCCATAAGAGGCTACACCTTC. It yields the protein CASSSRQESIRGYTF.